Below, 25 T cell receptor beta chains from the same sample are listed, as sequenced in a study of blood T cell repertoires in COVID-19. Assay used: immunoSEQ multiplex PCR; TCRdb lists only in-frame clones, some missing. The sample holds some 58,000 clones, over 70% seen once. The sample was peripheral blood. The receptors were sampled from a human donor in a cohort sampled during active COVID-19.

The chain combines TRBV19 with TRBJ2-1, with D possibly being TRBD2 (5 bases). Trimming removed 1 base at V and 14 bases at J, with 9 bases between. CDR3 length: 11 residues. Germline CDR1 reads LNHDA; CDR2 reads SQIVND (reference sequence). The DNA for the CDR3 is TGTGCCAGTAGTATAGCGGACTTGGAGTTCTTC. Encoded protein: CASSIADLEFF.

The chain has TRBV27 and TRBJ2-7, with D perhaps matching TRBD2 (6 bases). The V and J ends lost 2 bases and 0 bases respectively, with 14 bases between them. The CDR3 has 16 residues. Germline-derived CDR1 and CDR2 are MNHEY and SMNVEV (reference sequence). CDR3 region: CASSLGNGLPSYEQYF. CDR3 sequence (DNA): TGTGCCAGCAGTTTAGGGAACGGACTACCCTCCTACGAGCAGTACTTC.

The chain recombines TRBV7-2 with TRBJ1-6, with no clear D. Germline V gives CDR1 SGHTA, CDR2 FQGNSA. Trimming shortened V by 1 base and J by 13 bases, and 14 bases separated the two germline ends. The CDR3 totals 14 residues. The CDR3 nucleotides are TGTGCCAGCAGCTTAGGGTTGGGAGAGCAGCCCCTCCACTTT. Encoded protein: CASSLGLGEQPLHF.

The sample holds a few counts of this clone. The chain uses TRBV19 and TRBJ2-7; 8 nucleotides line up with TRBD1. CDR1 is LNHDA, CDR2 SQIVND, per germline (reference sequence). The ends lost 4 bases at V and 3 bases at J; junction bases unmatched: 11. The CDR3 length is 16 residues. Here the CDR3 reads CASSTSRQGPVYEQYF. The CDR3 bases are TGTGCCAGTAGTACCTCCCGACAGGGGCCGGTCTACGAGCAGTACTTC.

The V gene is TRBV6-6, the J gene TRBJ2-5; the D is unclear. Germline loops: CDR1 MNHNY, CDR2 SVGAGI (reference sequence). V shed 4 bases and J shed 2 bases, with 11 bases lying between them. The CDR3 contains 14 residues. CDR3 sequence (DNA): TGTGCCAGCAGTTTGGGCAACTCACAAGAGACCCAGTACTTC. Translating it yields CASSLGNSQETQYF.

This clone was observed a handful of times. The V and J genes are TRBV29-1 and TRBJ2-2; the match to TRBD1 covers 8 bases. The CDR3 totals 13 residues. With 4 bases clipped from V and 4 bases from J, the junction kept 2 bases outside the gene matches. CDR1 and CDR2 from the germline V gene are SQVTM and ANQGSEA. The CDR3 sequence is CSVAGTGTGELFF. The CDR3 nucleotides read TGCAGCGTTGCCGGGACAGGCACCGGGGAGCTGTTTTTT.

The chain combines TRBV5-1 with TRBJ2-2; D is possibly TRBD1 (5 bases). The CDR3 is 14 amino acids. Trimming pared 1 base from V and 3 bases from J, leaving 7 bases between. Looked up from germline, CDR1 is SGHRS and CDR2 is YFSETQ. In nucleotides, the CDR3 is TGCGCCAGCAGCTTGTGGGGCGACACCGGGGAGCTGTTTTTT. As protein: CASSLWGDTGELFF.

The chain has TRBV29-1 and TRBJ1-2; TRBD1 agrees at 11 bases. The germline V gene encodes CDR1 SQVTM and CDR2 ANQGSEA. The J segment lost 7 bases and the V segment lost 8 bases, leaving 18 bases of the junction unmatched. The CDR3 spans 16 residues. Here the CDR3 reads CSTAGVVGQGAGGYTF. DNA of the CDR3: TGCAGCACCGCAGGAGTCGTCGGACAGGGGGCCGGTGGCTACACCTTC. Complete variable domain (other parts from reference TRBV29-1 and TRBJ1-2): SAVISQKPSRDICQRGTSLTIQCQVDSQVTMMFWYRQQPGQSLTLIATANQGSEATYESGFVIDKFPISRPNLTFSTLTVSNMSPEDSSIYLCSTAGVVGQGAGGYTFGSGTRLTVV.

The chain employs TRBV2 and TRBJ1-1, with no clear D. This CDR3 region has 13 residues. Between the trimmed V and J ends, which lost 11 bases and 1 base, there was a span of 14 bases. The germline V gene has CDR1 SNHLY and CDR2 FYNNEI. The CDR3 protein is CASKRAENTEAFF. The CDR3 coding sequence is TGTGCCTCAAAGCGAGCTGAGAACACTGAAGCTTTCTTT.

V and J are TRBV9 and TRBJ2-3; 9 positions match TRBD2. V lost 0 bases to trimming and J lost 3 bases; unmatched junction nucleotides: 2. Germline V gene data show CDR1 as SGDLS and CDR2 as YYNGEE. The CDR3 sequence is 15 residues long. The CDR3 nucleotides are TGTGCCAGCAGCGTAGAAGGACTAGCGACAGATACGCAGTATTTT. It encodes CASSVEGLATDTQYF.

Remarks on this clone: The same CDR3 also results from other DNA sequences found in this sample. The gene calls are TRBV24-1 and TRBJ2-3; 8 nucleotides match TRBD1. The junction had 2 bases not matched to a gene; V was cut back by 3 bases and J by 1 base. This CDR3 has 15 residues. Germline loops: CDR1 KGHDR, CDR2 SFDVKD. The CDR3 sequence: CATSDPRGRTDTQYF. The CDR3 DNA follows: TGTGCCACCAGTGATCCCAGGGGGCGCACAGATACGCAGTATTTT.

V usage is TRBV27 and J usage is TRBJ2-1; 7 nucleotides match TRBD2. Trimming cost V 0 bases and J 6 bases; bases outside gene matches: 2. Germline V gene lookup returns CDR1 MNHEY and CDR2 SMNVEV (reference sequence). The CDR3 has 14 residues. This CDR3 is CASSLSRTSNEQFF. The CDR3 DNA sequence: TGTGCCAGCAGTTTATCGAGGACTAGCAATGAGCAGTTCTTC.

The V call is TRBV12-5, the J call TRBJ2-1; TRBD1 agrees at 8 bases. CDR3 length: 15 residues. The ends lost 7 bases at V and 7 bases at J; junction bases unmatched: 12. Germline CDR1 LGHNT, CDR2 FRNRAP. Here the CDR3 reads CASASPRGLRNEQFF. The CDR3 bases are TGTGCTAGTGCCTCCCCCAGGGGGCTTAGGAATGAGCAGTTCTTC.

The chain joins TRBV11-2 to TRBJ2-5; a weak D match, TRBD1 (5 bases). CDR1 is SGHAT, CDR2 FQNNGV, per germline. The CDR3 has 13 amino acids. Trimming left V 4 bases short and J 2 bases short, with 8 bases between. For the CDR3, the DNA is TGTGCCAGCAGCTATAGGGGACAAGAGACCCAGTACTTC. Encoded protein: CASSYRGQETQYF.

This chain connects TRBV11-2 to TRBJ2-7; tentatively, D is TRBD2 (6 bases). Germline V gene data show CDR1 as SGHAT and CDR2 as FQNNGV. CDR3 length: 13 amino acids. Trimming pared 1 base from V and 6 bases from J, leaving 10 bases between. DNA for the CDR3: TGTGCCAGCAGCTTAGGGCAGGGAGGCGAGCAGTACTTC. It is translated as CASSLGQGGEQYF.

The CDR3 DNA sequence: TGTGCCAGCAGCCCGCCCGGGGTTGACACTGAAGCTTTCTTT. It specifies CASSPPGVDTEAFF. This sequence joins TRBV5-8 and TRBJ1-1; D gene uncertain. Trimming took 4 bases from V and 3 from J, leaving 13 bases between them. Per germline, CDR1 SGHTS and CDR2 YDEGEE. The CDR3 spans 14 residues.

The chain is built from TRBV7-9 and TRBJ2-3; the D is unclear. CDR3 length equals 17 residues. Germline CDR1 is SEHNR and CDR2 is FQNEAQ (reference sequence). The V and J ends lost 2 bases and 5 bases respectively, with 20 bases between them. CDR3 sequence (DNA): TGTGCCAGCAGCTTACTTTTAGTGTCTCAAACCTTAGATACGCAGTATTTT. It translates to CASSLLLVSQTLDTQYF.

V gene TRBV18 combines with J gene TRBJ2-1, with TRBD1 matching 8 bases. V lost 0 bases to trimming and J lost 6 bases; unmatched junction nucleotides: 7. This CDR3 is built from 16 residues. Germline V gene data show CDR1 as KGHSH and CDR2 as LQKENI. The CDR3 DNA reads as TGTGCCAGCTCACCACCGGCGGACAGGGTGACCAATGAGCAGTTCTTC. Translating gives CASSPPADRVTNEQFF.

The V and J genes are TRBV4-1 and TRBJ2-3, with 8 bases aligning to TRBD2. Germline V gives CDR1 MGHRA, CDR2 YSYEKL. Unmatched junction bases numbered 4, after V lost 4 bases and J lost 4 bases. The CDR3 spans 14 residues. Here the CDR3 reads CASSRGLEADTQYF. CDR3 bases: TGCGCCAGCAGCCGGGGACTAGAGGCAGATACGCAGTATTTT.

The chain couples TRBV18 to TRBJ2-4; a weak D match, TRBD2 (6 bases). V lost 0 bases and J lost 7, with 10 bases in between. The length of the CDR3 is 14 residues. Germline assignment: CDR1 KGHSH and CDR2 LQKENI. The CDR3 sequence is CASSPPGRENIQYF. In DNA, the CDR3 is TGTGCCAGCTCACCACCGGGTCGGGAGAACATTCAGTACTTC.

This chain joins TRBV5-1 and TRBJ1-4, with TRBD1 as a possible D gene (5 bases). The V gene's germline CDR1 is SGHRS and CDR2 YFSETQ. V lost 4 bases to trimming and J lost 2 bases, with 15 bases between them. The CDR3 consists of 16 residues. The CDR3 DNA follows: TGCGCCAGCAGCGGGGGGGTCCTTGGGACTAATGAAAAACTGTTTTTT. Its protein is CASSGGVLGTNEKLFF.

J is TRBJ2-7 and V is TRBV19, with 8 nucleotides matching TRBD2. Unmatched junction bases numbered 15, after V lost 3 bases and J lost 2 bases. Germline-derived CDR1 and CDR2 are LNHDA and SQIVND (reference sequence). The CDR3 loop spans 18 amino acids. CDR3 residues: CASSITWSAGGPTYEQYF. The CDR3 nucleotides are TGTGCCAGTAGTATTACGTGGTCGGCGGGAGGACCGACCTACGAGCAGTACTTC.

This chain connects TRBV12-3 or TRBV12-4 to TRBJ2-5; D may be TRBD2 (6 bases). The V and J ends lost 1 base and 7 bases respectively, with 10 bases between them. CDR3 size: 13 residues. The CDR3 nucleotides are TGTGCCAGCAGTTTAGGTGCGGAGGGGACCCAGTACTTC. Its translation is CASSLGAEGTQYF.

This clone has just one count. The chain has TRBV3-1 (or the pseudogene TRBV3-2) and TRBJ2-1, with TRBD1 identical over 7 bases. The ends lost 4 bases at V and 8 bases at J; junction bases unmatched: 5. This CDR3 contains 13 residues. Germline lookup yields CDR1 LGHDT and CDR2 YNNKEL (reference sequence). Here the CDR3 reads CASSPDRRHEQFF. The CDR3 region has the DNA TGTGCCAGCAGCCCGGACAGGCGGCATGAGCAGTTCTTC.

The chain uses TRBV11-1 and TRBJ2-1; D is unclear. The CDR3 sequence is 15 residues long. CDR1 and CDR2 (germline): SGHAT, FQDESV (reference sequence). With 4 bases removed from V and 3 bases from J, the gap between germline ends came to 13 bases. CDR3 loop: CASSSSTVDYNEQFF. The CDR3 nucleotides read TGTGCCAGCAGCTCTAGTACGGTCGACTACAATGAGCAGTTCTTC.